One sample yielded the 25 T cell receptor beta chains listed below, sequenced in a study of monozygotic twins with inflammatory bowel disease. TCRdb reprocessed the 5' RACE reads, with one entry per CDR3 protein and no DNA. The sample has approximately 120,000 distinct CDR3 sequences; the top ten hold over 10%. Sequencing input: blood. These receptors all stem from a human donor with ulcerative colitis or Crohn's disease, or a healthy co-twin of an affected twin (not recorded which).

The chain couples TRBV27 to TRBJ1-5. The CDR3 has 14 residues. Germline V gives CDR1 MNHEY, CDR2 SMNVEV (reference sequence). This chain's CDR3 is CASRSRGNHQPQHF.

The rearrangement links TRBV7-2 to TRBJ2-1; the TCRdb D gene call, TRBD1, has no DNA to confirm it. The CDR3 length is 18 residues. Germline CDR1 SGHTA, CDR2 FQGNSA. CDR3 residues: CASSLAAPGEPLYNEQFF.

The chain combines TRBV5-6 with TRBJ2-1; TCRdb picks TRBD2, but there is no DNA to check that call. Germline V gene sequence: CDR1 SGHDT, CDR2 YYEEEE. The length of the CDR3 is 16 residues. The CDR3 loop is CASSGEGGLVGNEQFF.

The chain has TRBV27 and TRBJ1-4; TCRdb picks TRBD1, but there is no DNA to check that call. Germline-derived CDR1 and CDR2 are MNHEY and SMNVEV (reference sequence). The CDR3 sequence is 15 residues long. This chain's CDR3 is CASSSAGTGNEKLFF.

The chain links TRBV19 to TRBJ2-7; with no DNA, the TCRdb D assignment of TRBD2 cannot be verified. CDR1 LNHDA and CDR2 SQIVND come from the germline V gene (reference sequence). The CDR3 spans 16 residues. The CDR3 reads CASSMPPGLAIHEQYF.

The chain couples TRBV5-1 to TRBJ2-3; the TRBD2 assignment by TCRdb is unverifiable without DNA. Per germline, CDR1 SGHRS and CDR2 YFSETQ. This CDR3 spans 16 amino acids. The CDR3 sequence is CASSHGTSGLTDTQYF.

The chain combines TRBV4-2 with TRBJ1-5; with no DNA, the TCRdb D assignment of TRBD1 cannot be verified. Germline V gene lookup returns CDR1 LGHNA and CDR2 YNFKEQ. This CDR3 is 15 amino acids long. CDR3: CASSQDGQGDQPQHF.

The chain employs TRBV28 and TRBJ1-2; lacking DNA, the TRBD1 call made by TCRdb goes unchecked. CDR3 size: 15 residues. Germline V lookup: CDR1 MDHEN, CDR2 SYDVKM. The CDR3: CASSWGPEANYGYTF.

The rearrangement links TRBV2 to TRBJ2-3; without DNA, the TCRdb call of TRBD2 cannot be checked. CDR1 SNHLY and CDR2 FYNNEI come from the germline V gene. The CDR3 has 15 residues. The CDR3 sequence: CASSPGTSGGDTQYF.

This chain uses TRBV28 with TRBJ2-7; TCRdb's D gene call, TRBD2, goes unchecked for lack of DNA. CDR1 is MDHEN, CDR2 SYDVKM, per germline. CDR3 length: 16 residues. This CDR3 is CASNVGGPLALAEQYF.

CDR3 sequence: CASNLQNTGELFF. V gene TRBV7-9 combines with J gene TRBJ2-2. CDR1 is SEHNR, CDR2 FQNEAQ, per germline (reference sequence). The CDR3 has 13 residues.

The chain carries TRBV7-8 and TRBJ1-1. Germline V gives CDR1 SGHVS, CDR2 FQNEAQ. The CDR3 is 12 residues long. This CDR3 reads CASSLVTVEAFF. Filled out from reference TRBV7-8 and TRBJ1-1, the complete variable domain reads GAGVSQSPRYKVAKRGQDVALRCDPISGHVSLFWYQQALGQGPEFLTYFQNEAQLDKSGLPSDRFFAERPEGSVSTLKIQRTQQEDSAVYLCASSLVTVEAFFGQGTRLTVV.

V is TRBV28 and J is TRBJ2-5; TCRdb picks TRBD1, but there is no DNA to check that call. CDR1 is MDHEN and CDR2 is SYDVKM in the germline V gene. The length of the CDR3 is 15 residues. CDR3 region: CASSLGGAVQETQYF.

The chain links TRBV5-1 to TRBJ2-3; no DNA is available, so the TRBD1 call from TCRdb remains unchecked. CDR3 size: 13 residues. In germline, CDR1 is SGHRS, CDR2 YFSETQ. The CDR3 loop reads CASSLEGYDTQYF.

J is TRBJ2-5 and V is TRBV5-5. Germline V lookup: CDR1 SGHKS, CDR2 YYEKEE (reference sequence). CDR3 length equals 14 residues. The CDR3 is CASSFDGRWETQYF.

This chain connects TRBV2 to TRBJ2-7; TCRdb selects TRBD2, and the lack of DNA leaves this call unchecked. Germline loops: CDR1 SNHLY, CDR2 FYNNEI. CDR3 length: 12 amino acids. Here the CDR3 reads CASDSGAYEQYF.

The chain links TRBV7-8 to TRBJ1-5; TCRdb outputs TRBD1, but without DNA this stays unchecked. This CDR3 contains 16 residues. Germline CDR1 and CDR2: SGHVS and FQNEAQ. The chain's CDR3 is CASSSGGGRENQPQHF.

The rearrangement uses TRBV12-3 or TRBV12-4 and TRBJ1-4; TCRdb reports TRBD1, a call that lacks DNA to check it against. The CDR3 runs 14 residues. CDR3: CASRTRANNEKLFF.

V and J are TRBV5-4 and TRBJ1-1. This CDR3 is built from 15 residues. The germline gives CDR1 SGHNT, CDR2 YYREEE (reference sequence). The CDR3 here is CASSPSWKPNTEAFF.

The chain carries TRBV5-1 and TRBJ2-7; TCRdb selects TRBD2, and the lack of DNA leaves this call unchecked. The CDR3 sequence is 18 residues long. Germline V gene data show CDR1 as SGHRS and CDR2 as YFSETQ. The CDR3: CASSLAPRLAGTNYEQYF.

This chain links TRBV7-6 with TRBJ1-3. The CDR3 contains 13 residues. Germline V gene sequence: CDR1 SGHVS, CDR2 FNYEAQ. CDR3 residues: CASSPTEGNTIYF.

The chain has TRBV11-2 and TRBJ2-5; TCRdb's D gene call, TRBD1, goes unchecked for lack of DNA. The CDR3 has 15 residues. In germline, CDR1 is SGHAT, CDR2 FQNNGV. Here the CDR3 reads CASSLDRGLRETQYF.

The V call is TRBV7-3, the J call TRBJ1-5. CDR1 and CDR2 from the germline V gene are SGHTA and FQGTGA. The CDR3 contains 13 residues. This CDR3 reads CASSLTPDQPQHF.

CDR3 protein: CSVTFPGQGSDTQYF. The chain carries TRBV20-1 and TRBJ2-3; no DNA is available, so the TRBD1 call from TCRdb remains unchecked. CDR3 size: 15 residues. In germline, CDR1 is DFQATT, CDR2 SNEGSKA (reference sequence).

This chain links TRBV4-3 with TRBJ2-2; absent DNA, TCRdb's TRBD1 call cannot be checked. CDR1 and CDR2 (germline): LGHNA, YSLEER. The CDR3 runs 17 residues. The CDR3: CASSTLLGGANTGELFF.